In this sample, the clone carrying this T cell receptor (beta chain) turned up a few times. The antigen remains unidentified. The entry originates in a study of beta chain features in type 1 diabetes. General study findings and limits: A pattern of fewer insertions and more deletions at VDJ junctions was seen in type 1 diabetes patients. When Type 1 diabetes patients were examined, their TCRB CDR3s proved moderately but significantly shorter in all four CD4+ subsets.

The CDR3 consists of 13 residues. Trimming took 6 bases from V and 2 from J, leaving 10 bases between them. Looked up from germline, CDR1 is SGHDN and CDR2 is FVKESK. On average, the one heparinised blood draw given by each donor was about 100 mL. Without exception, sorted populations had purity beyond 95%. Reverse transcribing all isolated RNA meant expressed TCRB transcripts were sequenced. The table came from immunoSEQ multiplex PCR; TCRdb's copy has only in-frame clones and leaves some out. This table has under 350,000 clones, 14% appearing once. The sequence was obtained from a man aged 25 to 45 with type 1 diabetes. The chain has TRBV14 and TRBJ2-5, with D maybe TRBD1 (6 bases). Sample: naive CD4+ T cells from blood. CDR3 sequence reads: CASSRTAQETQYF. The CDR3 region has the DNA TGTGCCAGCAGTCGGACAGCTCAAGAGACCCAGTACTTC.